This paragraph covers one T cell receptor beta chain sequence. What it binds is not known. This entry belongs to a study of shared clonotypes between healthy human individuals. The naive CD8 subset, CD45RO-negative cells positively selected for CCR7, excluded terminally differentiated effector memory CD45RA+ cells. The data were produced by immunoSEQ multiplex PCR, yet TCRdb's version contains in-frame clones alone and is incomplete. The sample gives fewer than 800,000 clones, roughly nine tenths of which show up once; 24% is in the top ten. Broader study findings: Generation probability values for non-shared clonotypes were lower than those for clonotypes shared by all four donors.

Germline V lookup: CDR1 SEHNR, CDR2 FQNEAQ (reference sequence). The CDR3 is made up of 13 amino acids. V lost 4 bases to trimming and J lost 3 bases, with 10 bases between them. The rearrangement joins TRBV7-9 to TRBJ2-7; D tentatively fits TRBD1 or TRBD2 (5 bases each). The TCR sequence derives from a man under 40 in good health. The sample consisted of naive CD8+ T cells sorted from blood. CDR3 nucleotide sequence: TGTGCCAGCAGCTCTCGGGGCTACTACGAGCAGTACTTC. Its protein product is CASSSRGYYEQYF.